The following is a T cell receptor (beta chain) sequence with its context. Its cognate antigen is unknown. Study-wide points: Tumor Tregs overlapped most with tumor, then blood, naive CD4+ cells.

Semi-nested PCR with Nested Universal Primer A followed constant-region reverse priming of full-length variable regions. Each CDR3 protein is one row after TCRdb ran MiXCR on the 5' RACE reads. The table records fewer than 25,000 distinct CDR3 sequences, about 31% of them present only once. Naive CD4+ T cells were purified with Tregs depleted by CD25. Germline CDR1 DFQATT, CDR2 SNEGSKA (reference sequence). Unmatched junction bases numbered 12, after V lost 0 bases and J lost 9 bases. The CDR3 contains 17 residues. This chain links TRBV20-1 with TRBJ2-1; the match to TRBD2 covers 12 bases. The clonotype was recovered from a female donor with breast cancer. The sequenced sample consisted of tumor-infiltrating naive CD4+ T cells sorted from the breast tumor. Noted subset: naive CD4+ T cells, CD4+CD45RA+CD25-. The CDR3, as DNA: TGCAGTGCTAGAGACCGAAAACTAGCGGGAGGATCCAGTGAGCAGTTCTTC. Translated, it gives CSARDRKLAGGSSEQFF.